The 29 T cell receptor beta chains below come from one sample, sequenced in a study of cytomegalovirus exposure and HLA in healthy donors. The study ran its PCR with 60 Vbeta and 13 Jbeta primers. The repertoire was sequenced with immunoSEQ multiplex PCR; TCRdb's copy has only in-frame clones and lacks some. The table has about 130,000 clones, about 85% seen once. The sequenced material came from PBMCs. The source of these receptors is a man aged 18 to 30 in good health and CMV-seropositive.

This clone came up once. This sequence joins TRBV5-4 and TRBJ2-7; 7 bases match TRBD2. Germline-derived CDR1 and CDR2 are SGHNT and YYREEE (reference sequence). The J segment lost 0 bases and the V segment lost 0 bases, leaving 9 bases of the junction unmatched. The CDR3 consists of 17 residues. CDR3 loop: CASSLGRGLGHSYEQYF. Written as DNA, the CDR3 is TGTGCCAGCAGCTTGGGACGAGGACTAGGCCACTCCTACGAGCAGTACTTC.

In nucleotides, the CDR3 is TGTGCCAGCAGTTCCACAAATCAGCCCCAGCATTTT. The encoded protein is CASSSTNQPQHF. The chain has TRBV6-6 and TRBJ1-5; D unclear. CDR1 and CDR2 from the germline V gene are MNHNY and SVGAGI (reference sequence). With 4 bases removed from V and 4 bases from J, the gap between germline ends came to 5 bases. The CDR3 spans 12 residues.

The chain couples TRBV7-9 to TRBJ2-1; maybe TRBD2 (5 bases). Germline V gives CDR1 SEHNR, CDR2 FQNEAQ (reference sequence). The CDR3 runs 13 residues. Trimming cost V 7 bases and J 4 bases, with 11 bases left between them. CDR3 nucleotide sequence: TGTGCCAGCACCTCACCGGGGTACAATGAGCAGTTCTTC. The encoded protein is CASTSPGYNEQFF.

This clone was seen only once. This sequence joins TRBV5-1 and TRBJ2-3, with a weak D call TRBD2 (6 bases). The CDR3 has 15 amino acids. From germline, CDR1 is SGHRS and CDR2 YFSETQ. V shed 3 bases and J shed 0 bases, with 11 bases lying between them. The CDR3 reads CASSSITSSTDTQYF. CDR3 coding DNA: TGCGCCAGCAGCTCCATTACTAGCAGCACAGATACGCAGTATTTT.

V is TRBV4-1 and J is TRBJ1-1; no clear D. The CDR3 has 17 residues. V lost 3 bases to trimming and J lost 2 bases, with 19 bases between them. Germline V lookup: CDR1 MGHRA, CDR2 YSYEKL. The CDR3 nucleotides are TGCGCCAGCAGCCAGAGGGAAAAGGCATCGGTAAACACTGAAGCTTTCTTT. This gives the protein CASSQREKASVNTEAFF.

The chain uses TRBV4-1 and TRBJ1-2, with no clear D. V gave up 1 base and J gave up 0 bases, with 6 bases separating them. CDR1 and CDR2 from the germline V gene are MGHRA and YSYEKL. The CDR3 is 14 residues long. The CDR3 region has the DNA TGCGCCAGCAGCCAAGCCGAGACTAACTATGGCTACACCTTC. This encodes CASSQAETNYGYTF.

This clone was seen more than once but under ten times. The V and J genes are TRBV2 and TRBJ2-5, with unresolved D. Per the germline V gene, CDR1 is SNHLY and CDR2 is FYNNEI. CDR3 length equals 16 residues. Trimming pared 1 base from V and 5 bases from J, leaving 17 bases between. The CDR3 DNA follows: TGTGCCAGCAGTGAAGTTGGTAGCTTTCGTTCGGAGACCCAGTACTTC. Residues: CASSEVGSFRSETQYF. The entire variable domain, with the rest obtained from reference TRBV2 and TRBJ2-5, is as follows: EPEVTQTPSHQVTQMGQEVILRCVPISNHLYFYWYRQILGQKVEFLVSFYNNEISEKSEIFDDQFSVERPDGSNFTLKIRSTKLEDSAMYFCASSEVGSFRSETQYFGPGTRLLVL.

Concerning this clone: A junction end diverges from the germline sequence, so it may reflect a read error. This chain uses TRBV4-3 with TRBJ1-5, with D unclear. Germline V gives CDR1 LGHNA, CDR2 YSLEER. The CDR3 loop spans 20 amino acids. This CDR3 reads CASSSPKKMHQQNRNRPQHF. In DNA, the CDR3 is TGCGCCAGCAGCTCTCCAAAGAAAATGCACCAACAAAATCGCAATCGGCCCCAGCATTTT.

With regard to this clone: Germline is not matched at one junction end, which may reflect a read error. V is TRBV7-9 and J is TRBJ2-4; 11 bases are a match to TRBD2. In germline, CDR1 is SEHNR, CDR2 FQNEAQ (reference sequence). The CDR3 consists of 15 residues. The chain's CDR3 is CSSSETSGKGNIQYF. In DNA, the CDR3 is TGTTCCAGCAGCGAGACTAGCGGGAAAGGGAACATTCAGTACTTC.

The chain recombines TRBV6-5 with TRBJ1-1; 10 nucleotides agree with TRBD1. Germline values: CDR1 MNHEY, CDR2 SVGAGI. This CDR3 comprises 13 residues. With V trimmed by 6 bases and J by 4 bases, 2 bases remained unmatched. The CDR3 reads CASRWTGGTEAFF. Written as DNA, the CDR3 is TGTGCCAGCAGATGGACAGGGGGCACTGAAGCTTTCTTT.

The CDR3 sequence is CASTLRTGPTDTQYF. The CDR3 DNA is TGTGCCAGCACCCTTAGGACAGGGCCTACAGATACGCAGTATTTT. The chain has TRBV2 and TRBJ2-3; 8 bases are a match to TRBD1. The germline V gene has CDR1 SNHLY and CDR2 FYNNEI. V lost 7 bases and J lost 3; bases outside the gene matches: 9. The CDR3 consists of 15 residues.

This rearrangement joins TRBV6-5 to TRBJ2-1, with D possibly TRBD2 on 6 matching bases. V was shortened by 2 bases and J by 9 bases, with 17 bases between the two germline ends. This CDR3 is 15 amino acids long. Germline V lookup: CDR1 MNHEY, CDR2 SVGAGI. The CDR3 loop reads CASSYNAIREAEQFF. DNA of the CDR3: TGTGCCAGCAGTTACAACGCTATCAGGGAGGCTGAGCAGTTCTTC.

The V call is TRBV11-2, the J call TRBJ2-7, with 12 bases lining up with TRBD2. Trimming at V came to 6 bases and at J to 0 bases, leaving 12 bases not matched to a gene. This CDR3 is built from 18 residues. The V gene's germline CDR1 is SGHAT and CDR2 FQNNGV. The CDR3 DNA reads TGTGCCAGCAGTCGACTAGCGGGAGCCTCCTTGAGCTCCTACGAGCAGTACTTC. This encodes CASSRLAGASLSSYEQYF.

The rearrangement uses TRBV19 and TRBJ1-5; D perhaps matches TRBD1 (6 bases). Looked up from germline, CDR1 is LNHDA and CDR2 is SQIVND (reference sequence). CDR3 length: 17 amino acids. The V end lost 3 bases, the J end lost 4 bases, and 19 bases lay between the germline ends. This chain's CDR3 is CASSIPRGDGTNQPQHF. The CDR3 DNA reads as TGTGCCAGTAGTATCCCCAGGGGAGATGGGACGAATCAGCCCCAGCATTTT.

V gene TRBV7-8 combines with J gene TRBJ1-1; D call uncertain. The germline CDR1 and CDR2 sequences are SGHVS and FQNEAQ. This CDR3 is 14 amino acids long. V lost 2 bases, J lost 0 bases, and 7 bases lay in between. Written as DNA, the CDR3 is TGTGCCAGCAGCTTAATTAGTATGAACACTGAAGCTTTCTTT. This sequence encodes CASSLISMNTEAFF.

The V and J genes are TRBV5-1 and TRBJ2-1; 8 positions agree with TRBD2. Germline V gene data show CDR1 as SGHRS and CDR2 as YFSETQ. V lost 7 bases and J lost 7; bases outside the gene matches: 10. CDR3 length equals 14 residues. The CDR3 is CASESGGGLNEQFF. CDR3 sequence (DNA): TGCGCCAGCGAAAGCGGGGGCGGCTTGAATGAGCAGTTCTTC. Drawing the rest from reference TRBV5-1 and TRBJ2-1, the complete variable domain is KAGVTQTPRYLIKTRGQQVTLSCSPISGHRSVSWYQQTPGQGLQFLFEYFSETQRNKGNFPGRFSGRQFSNSRSEMNVSTLELGDSALYLCASESGGGLNEQFFGPGTRLTVL.

This chain uses TRBV27 with TRBJ2-7, with D possibly TRBD1 on 6 matching bases. Germline V gene data show CDR1 as MNHEY and CDR2 as SMNVEV (reference sequence). The CDR3 is 16 residues long. Trimming pared 5 bases from V and 4 bases from J, leaving 21 bases between. The CDR3: CASSLVGGQGLYEQYF. DNA for the CDR3: TGTGCCAGCAGTCTAGTCGGTGGGCAGGGGTTGTACGAGCAGTACTTC.

The CDR3, as DNA: TGTGCCACCGCAACCGGGACAGCCAATCAGCCCCAGCATTTT. Protein: CATATGTANQPQHF. The chain is built from TRBV19 and TRBJ1-5; TRBD1 matches 7 bases. The CDR3 extends over 14 amino acids. In germline, CDR1 is LNHDA, CDR2 SQIVND (reference sequence). Trimming removed 10 bases from V and 3 bases from J; junction bases left unmatched: 9.

This clone was seen only once. The rearrangement uses TRBV27 and TRBJ2-7; TRBD1 is a possible D gene (6 bases). This CDR3 spans 14 amino acids. The V end lost 3 bases, the J end lost 2 bases, and 11 bases lay between the germline ends. Germline CDR1 MNHEY, CDR2 SMNVEV (reference sequence). CDR3 protein: CASSLGAGAYEQYF. The DNA of the CDR3 is TGTGCCAGCAGTTTGGGGGCAGGGGCCTACGAGCAGTACTTC.

This clone was observed a few times. The chain is built from TRBV5-1 and TRBJ1-4; D remains ambiguous. CDR1 and CDR2 from the germline V gene are SGHRS and YFSETQ. The CDR3 loop spans 15 amino acids. Trimming cost V 0 bases and J 3 bases, with 9 bases left between them. The CDR3 loop reads CASSLAPGPNEKLFF. The DNA for the CDR3 is TGCGCCAGCAGCTTGGCCCCCGGTCCTAATGAAAAACTGTTTTTT.

This clone was seen a handful of times. J is TRBJ2-3 and V is TRBV6-5, with 10 bases fitting TRBD2. The CDR3 is 15 amino acids. With V trimmed by 2 bases and J by 5 bases, 4 bases remained unmatched. Germline assignment: CDR1 MNHEY and CDR2 SVGAGI. Here the CDR3 reads CASSYGTSVGDTQYF. As DNA, the CDR3 is TGTGCCAGCAGTTACGGGACTAGCGTCGGAGATACGCAGTATTTT.

A note on this clone: The same CDR3 also results from other DNA sequences found in this sample. The chain joins TRBV12-5 to TRBJ1-4; unclear D gene. The CDR3 consists of 14 residues. Germline V CDR1 and CDR2: LGHNT, FRNRAP. Trimming removed 2 bases at V and 0 bases at J, with 4 bases between. The CDR3 nucleotides read TGTGCTAGTGGTTTGACGGCAACTAATGAAAAACTGTTTTTT. Translated, it gives CASGLTATNEKLFF. Supplemented by reference TRBV12-5 and TRBJ1-4, the full variable domain reads DARVTQTPRHKVTEMGQEVTMRCQPILGHNTVFWYRQTMMQGLELLAYFRNRAPLDDSGMPKDRFSAEMPDATLATLKIQPSEPRDSAVYFCASGLTATNEKLFFGSGTQLSVL.

This clone occurred a few times. The chain has TRBV2 and TRBJ2-1, with D hard to call. This CDR3 is built from 12 residues. V lost 4 bases and J 8 bases, leaving 9 bases between the germline ends. Germline V gene sequence: CDR1 SNHLY, CDR2 FYNNEI. The CDR3 DNA is TGTGCCAGCAGTGTAACAGTGGATGAGCAGTTCTTC. Protein sequence: CASSVTVDEQFF.

The CDR3 DNA follows: TGTGCCAGCAGCTTGAGGGGGCAGGGGACAGATACGCAGTATTTT. Protein sequence: CASSLRGQGTDTQYF. The chain is built from TRBV7-2 and TRBJ2-3; TRBD1 matches 7 bases. Germline CDR1 SGHTA, CDR2 FQGNSA. V shed 3 bases, J shed 3 bases, and the junction held 6 bases outside the gene matches. The CDR3 runs 15 residues. The full variable domain, rest sourced from reference TRBV7-2 and TRBJ2-3, is GAGVSQSPSNKVTEKGKDVELRCDPISGHTALYWYRQSLGQGLEFLIYFQGNSAPDKSGLPSDRFSAERTGGSVSTLTIQRTQQEDSAVYLCASSLRGQGTDTQYFGPGTRLTVL.

J is TRBJ1-5 and V is TRBV14; D possibly corresponds to TRBD1 (5 bases). V was clipped by 0 bases and J by 10 bases, with 10 bases between them. The germline V gene has CDR1 SGHDN and CDR2 FVKESK. This CDR3 contains 13 residues. The CDR3 spells CASSQDWGSPQHF. The DNA for the CDR3 is TGTGCCAGCAGCCAAGACTGGGGCAGTCCCCAGCATTTT.

This clone was picked up a small number of times. The CDR3 DNA sequence: TGCGCCAGCAGCCAAGAACGGACAGGTGTAACCGGGGAGCTGTTTTTT. Encoded protein: CASSQERTGVTGELFF. The chain recombines TRBV4-3 with TRBJ2-2; 7 positions agree with TRBD1. This CDR3 has 16 residues. The V segment lost 0 bases and the J segment 5 bases; nucleotides outside the gene matches: 6. CDR1 is LGHNA and CDR2 is YSLEER in the germline V gene.

This CDR3 reads CASSPTTGIGNTIYF. DNA of the CDR3: TGTGCCAGCAGCCCAACCACAGGGATCGGAAACACCATATATTTT. V usage is TRBV7-2 and J usage is TRBJ1-3; possibly TRBD1 for D (6 bases). CDR3 length: 15 residues. Germline CDR1 is SGHTA and CDR2 is FQGNSA. The germline V and J ends were trimmed by 5 bases and 4 bases, with 15 bases remaining between them. Full variable domain (rest looked up from reference TRBV7-2 and TRBJ1-3): GAGVSQSPSNKVTEKGKDVELRCDPISGHTALYWYRQSLGQGLEFLIYFQGNSAPDKSGLPSDRFSAERTGGSVSTLTIQRTQQEDSAVYLCASSPTTGIGNTIYFGEGSWLTVV.

J is TRBJ1-2 and V is TRBV7-2, with D uncertain. This CDR3 region has 14 residues. From germline, CDR1 is SGHTA and CDR2 FQGNSA. The ends were cut back, 1 base at V and 2 bases at J, with 8 bases in the middle. CDR3 amino acids: CASSLDNRNYGYTF. The CDR3 bases are TGTGCCAGCAGCTTAGATAACAGAAACTATGGCTACACCTTC.

The count of this clone is one. This sequence joins TRBV7-6 and TRBJ2-7; TRBD1 agrees at 9 bases. Germline V lookup: CDR1 SGHVS, CDR2 FNYEAQ. This CDR3 is 16 amino acids long. The ends lost 5 bases at V and 3 bases at J; junction bases unmatched: 11. The CDR3 loop is CASSPITGGLDYEQYF. The CDR3 nucleotides read TGTGCCAGCAGCCCCATTACAGGGGGCCTTGACTACGAGCAGTACTTC.